The clone carrying this T cell receptor (beta chain) was found a few times. The data belong to a study of response to subunit inactivated influenza vaccine. This CDR3 spans 12 amino acids. Germline-derived CDR1 and CDR2 are SEHNR and FQNEAQ (reference sequence). The ends lost 9 bases at V and 4 bases at J; junction bases unmatched: 5. TCRdb independently ran MiXCR on the RT-PCR reads; one entry per CDR3 protein. The top ten clones hold 10% of a sample with under 750,000 distinct CDR3 sequences, approximately 10% of them seen once. The origin of this receptor is a man aged 45-65 years who received an inactivated influenza vaccine. The input for sequencing was PBMCs from blood, taken on the day of vaccination. The chain combines TRBV7-9 with TRBJ2-5, with 7 bases fitting TRBD2. The CDR3 reads CASAGVAETQYF. DNA for the CDR3: TGTGCCAGTGCGGGAGTGGCAGAGACCCAGTACTTC.